These T cell receptor beta chains were read from a single sample in a study of blood T cell repertoires in COVID-19. Clones were sequenced by immunoSEQ multiplex PCR, and TCRdb holds only the in-frame ones, with some missing. Of tens of thousands of clones in the sample, roughly 90% were seen once. The sequencing input was peripheral blood. The receptors were gathered from a human donor with active COVID-19. The donor label of this sample is uncertain. CDR3s include the opening cysteine and the closing phenylalanine or tryptophan. A D gene is named only where the DNA matches it firmly. Only part of the rows carry a size: once, few, many, or a class if the clone is expanded.

TRBV19	TRBJ2-5	NA	NA	CASSRTNIQETQYF	TGTGCCAGTAGTCGCACTAACATCCAAGAGACCCAGTACTTC
TRBV10-1	TRBJ2-7	NA	NA	CASSESSTQGGEQYF	TGCGCCAGCAGTGAGTCGAGTACGCAGGGAGGCGAGCAGTACTTC
TRBV9	TRBJ2-7	NA	NA	CASSVADSSYEQYF	TGTGCCAGCAGCGTAGCCGACAGCTCCTACGAGCAGTACTTC
TRBV5-1	TRBJ1-1	NA	NA	CASSPAAMNTEAFF	TGCGCCAGCAGTCCGGCGGCTATGAACACTGAAGCTTTCTTT
TRBV6-5	TRBJ2-1	NA	TRBD1	CASSYSRDRGNTEQFF	TGTGCCAGCAGTTACTCCCGGGACAGGGGTAATACTGAGCAGTTCTTC
TRBV27	TRBJ2-7	NA	TRBD1	CASRGQGALEQYF	TGTGCCAGTCGGGGCCAGGGGGCTCTTGAGCAGTACTTC
TRBV4-1	TRBJ2-3	once	NA	CASSQDRGIVGWADTQYF	TGCGCCAGCAGCCAAGATAGGGGAATTGTAGGGTGGGCAGATACGCAGTATTTT
TRBV7-3	TRBJ2-5	NA	NA	CASSSIEGGTQYF	TGTGCCAGCAGCTCTATAGAGGGAGGGACCCAGTACTTC
TRBV10-3	TRBJ1-5	NA	NA	CAISGQIGQPQHF	TGTGCCATCAGTGGACAGATAGGTCAGCCCCAGCATTTT
TRBV27	TRBJ1-2	NA	NA	CASSSEETNYGYTF	TGTGCCAGCAGTTCGGAGGAGACAAACTATGGCTACACCTTC
TRBV5-1	TRBJ2-1	NA	NA	CASSPRWGEGNEQFF	TGCGCCAGCAGCCCACGTTGGGGGGAAGGCAATGAGCAGTTCTTC
TRBV9	TRBJ1-6	few	NA	CASSNQRYNSPLHF	TGTGCCAGCAGCAACCAGCGCTATAATTCACCCCTCCACTTT
TRBV7-3	TRBJ1-2	NA	NA	CASSLGSGNYGYTF	TGTGCCAGCAGCTTAGGGTCAGGCAACTATGGCTACACCTTC
TRBV4-2	TRBJ2-1	NA	TRBD2	CASSQEGGYNEQFF	TGTGCCAGCAGCCAAGAGGGGGGGTACAATGAGCAGTTCTTC
TRBV7-9	TRBJ2-1	NA	TRBD2	CASSPSAVAGGLYNEQFF	TGTGCCAGCAGCCCCTCGGCGGTAGCGGGGGGTCTCTACAATGAGCAGTTCTTC
TRBV11-2	TRBJ2-5	NA	TRBD2	CASSPTGGVETQYF	TGTGCCAGCAGCCCCACCGGGGGGGTGGAGACCCAGTACTTC
TRBV6-2/TRBV6-3	TRBJ1-3	NA	TRBD1	CASSRQGNGGNTIYF	TGTGCCAGCAGTCGACAGGGTAACGGAGGAAACACCATATATTTT
TRBV2	TRBJ2-2	NA	NA	CASKIRPGTGELFF	TGTGCCAGCAAGATCCGGCCGGGAACCGGGGAGCTGTTTTTT
TRBV7-2	TRBJ2-2	few	TRBD1	CASSLDRATGELFF	TGTGCCAGCAGCTTGGACAGGGCTACCGGGGAGCTGTTTTTT
TRBV7-9	TRBJ1-1	NA	TRBD1	CASSSSDRVVAEAFF	TGTGCCAGCAGCTCCTCGGACAGGGTGGTCGCTGAAGCTTTCTTT
TRBV9	TRBJ1-6	NA	NA	CASSFTVSHYNSPLHF	TGTGCCAGCAGCTTTACGGTATCGCATTATAATTCACCCCTCCACTTT
TRBV5-5	TRBJ1-3	NA	TRBD1	CASSLVTGAALIYF	TGTGCCAGCAGCTTGGTAACAGGGGCCGCTCTAATATATTTT
TRBV18	TRBJ2-3	NA	TRBD1	CASSPLGGAGTDTQYF	TGTGCCAGCTCACCATTAGGGGGCGCGGGCACAGATACGCAGTATTTT
TRBV27	TRBJ1-2	NA	TRBD1	CASSFGRGPYFYGYTF	TGTGCCAGCAGTTTTGGCAGGGGGCCTTACTTCTATGGCTACACCTTC
TRBV19	TRBJ1-1	once	NA	CASSIAGGVRTEAFF	TGTGCCAGTAGTATAGCCGGGGGTGTTCGCACTGAAGCTTTCTTT
TRBV19	TRBJ2-2	NA	NA	CASSIVVDGELFF	TGTGCCAGTAGTATAGTAGTTGACGGGGAGCTGTTTTTT
TRBV3-1/TRBV3-2	TRBJ2-7	once	TRBD2	CASSQDPWTSEQYF	TGTGCCAGCAGCCAAGACCCTTGGACTAGCGAGCAGTACTTC
TRBV5-1	TRBJ1-1	NA	NA	CASSSPSAARTEAFF	TGCGCCAGCAGCTCCCCCAGCGCGGCGCGAACTGAAGCTTTCTTT
TRBV10-3	TRBJ2-3	NA	TRBD1	CAISEPPGQGTDTQYF	TGTGCCATCAGTGAGCCTCCGGGACAGGGCACAGATACGCAGTATTTT
TRBV6-5	TRBJ2-1	NA	TRBD2	CASSYSGTRYNEQFF	TGTGCCAGCAGTTACTCGGGGACTAGGTACAATGAGCAGTTCTTC
TRBV6-1	TRBJ1-5	NA	NA	CASSEGQVGSQPQHF	TGTGCCAGCAGTGAAGGACAGGTAGGGAGTCAGCCCCAGCATTTT
TRBV24-1	TRBJ2-2	NA	NA	CATSDRPGTPNTGELFF	TGTGCCACCAGTGACCGTCCTGGGACACCTAACACCGGGGAGCTGTTTTTT
TRBV6-5	TRBJ1-6	once	NA	CASSYRRDYNSPLHF	TGTGCCAGCAGTTACAGGCGGGACTATAATTCACCCCTCCACTTT
TRBV4-1	TRBJ1-2	NA	TRBD1	CASNRQGSDYGYTF	TGCGCCAGCAACCGACAGGGGTCGGACTATGGCTACACCTTC
TRBV20-1	TRBJ2-7	NA	NA	CSAMRTAEQYF	TGCAGTGCTATGCGGACAGCCGAGCAGTACTTC
TRBV7-2	TRBJ2-2	once	TRBD1	CASRRDRVGTGELFF	TGTGCCAGCAGGCGGGACAGGGTAGGCACCGGGGAGCTGTTTTTT
TRBV6-1	TRBJ1-5	NA	NA	CASSEIRILYNQPQHF	TGTGCCAGCAGTGAAATCCGAATTCTATACAATCAGCCCCAGCATTTT
TRBV7-9	TRBJ2-7	few	NA	CASSSPRQRSYEQYF	TGTGCCAGCAGCTCGCCGAGGCAACGGTCCTACGAGCAGTACTTC
TRBV5-4	TRBJ2-5	NA	TRBD1	CASSTPDREETQYF	TGTGCCAGCAGCACACCGGACAGGGAGGAGACCCAGTACTTC
TRBV2	TRBJ2-7	NA	TRBD1	CASSAGTGLSYEQYF	TGTGCCAGCAGCGCCGGGACAGGGCTCTCCTACGAGCAGTACTTC
TRBV19	TRBJ2-5	NA	NA	CASSINPDFQETQYF	TGTGCCAGTAGTATCAATCCGGACTTTCAAGAGACCCAGTACTTC